The 31 T cell receptor beta chains listed next were all sequenced from one sample in a study of spatial heterogeneity in lung cancer. This sample's time point: sample taken at primary tumor resection. TCRdb re-analysed the 5' RACE reads in MiXCR, keeping a single row per CDR3 protein. The table has 20,000 to 25,000 distinct CDR3 sequences, 3.5% to 5.5% seen once. The sample here was PBMCs, taken at surgery. These receptors came from a male donor with early-stage non-small cell lung cancer.

This clonotype was seen ten or more times. J is TRBJ2-5 and V is TRBV9; 7 bases are shared with TRBD2. V trimming: 4 bases; J trimming: 4 bases; junction bases outside the gene matches: 7. The CDR3 consists of 14 residues. The germline gives CDR1 SGDLS, CDR2 YYNGEE. This chain's CDR3 is CASSITGGGETQYF. The CDR3, as DNA: TGTGCCAGCAGCATTACGGGAGGAGGAGAGACCCAGTACTTC.

There are many counts of this clonotype. The chain uses TRBV2 and TRBJ1-4, with D perhaps TRBD1 (5 bases). Deletions cut 4 bases from V and 3 bases from J, with 9 bases between. Germline V CDR1 and CDR2: SNHLY, FYNNEI. This CDR3 has 14 amino acids. The CDR3 sequence is CASSGREANEKLFF. Here the CDR3 DNA reads TGTGCCAGCAGTGGCAGGGAAGCTAATGAAAAACTGTTTTTT.

This clonotype has at least ten counts. The rearrangement links TRBV5-5 to TRBJ2-6, with 9 bases lining up with TRBD1. CDR3 length: 18 residues. CDR1 is SGHKS and CDR2 is YYEKEE in the germline V gene (reference sequence). The V segment lost 4 bases and the J segment 3 bases; nucleotides outside the gene matches: 11. The CDR3 sequence: CASSTGQGRSLGANVLTF. The CDR3 region has the DNA TGTGCCAGCAGCACCGGACAGGGGCGCTCCCTTGGGGCCAACGTCCTGACTTTC.

In its sample, this clonotype was seen a few times. The chain uses TRBV30 and TRBJ1-4; a possible D gene is TRBD1 (5 bases). Trimming took off 1 base at V and 8 bases at J, with 14 bases between the two ends. The CDR3 consists of 14 residues. Germline-derived CDR1 and CDR2 are GTSNPN and SVGIG (reference sequence). The CDR3 DNA is TGTGCCTGGAGTGAAAGGGGACTTGGGGAAAAACTGTTTTTT. This gives the protein CAWSERGLGEKLFF. Full variable domain (missing parts from reference TRBV30 and TRBJ1-4): SQTIHQWPATLVQPVGSPLSLECTVEGTSNPNLYWYRQAAGRGLQLLFYSVGIGQISSEVPQNLSASRPQDRQFILSSKKLLLSDSGFYLCAWSERGLGEKLFFGSGTQLSVL.

Ten or more counts support this clonotype. The V call is TRBV5-1, the J call TRBJ2-3; weak D call: TRBD1 (5 bases). Deletions cut 7 bases from V and 6 bases from J, with 9 bases between. The CDR3 sequence is 11 residues long. CDR1 is SGHRS and CDR2 is YFSETQ in the germline V gene. This CDR3 is CASSGPDTQYF. In DNA form, the CDR3 reads TGCGCCAGCTCAGGGCCTGATACGCAGTATTTT.

This clonotype has a handful of counts. V gene TRBV10-3 combines with J gene TRBJ2-5; no clear D gene. Per the germline V gene, CDR1 is ENHRY and CDR2 is SYGVKD. V dropped 5 bases and J dropped 7 bases, with 14 bases sitting between them. The CDR3 is 13 residues long. Here the CDR3 reads CAISQEGRATQYF. As DNA, the CDR3 is TGTGCCATCAGTCAGGAAGGGCGCGCGACCCAGTACTTC.

Many counts were recorded for this clonotype. The rearrangement joins TRBV5-1 to TRBJ1-2; D is unclear. The CDR3 is made up of 14 amino acids. Trimming shortened V by 2 bases and J by 8 bases, and 16 bases separated the two germline ends. Germline V lookup: CDR1 SGHRS, CDR2 YFSETQ. The CDR3, as DNA: TGCGCCAGCAGCTTTCAGAGCCAAGCTGGAGGCTACACCTTC. Protein: CASSFQSQAGGYTF.

This clonotype was seen repeatedly, ten times or more. The chain has TRBV20-1 and TRBJ2-7, with D possibly matching TRBD1 (6 bases). Trimming took off 5 bases at V and 5 bases at J, with 13 bases between the two ends. The germline gives CDR1 DFQATT, CDR2 SNEGSKA (reference sequence). There are 12 residues in the CDR3. The DNA for the CDR3 is TGCAGTGCTCACAGGGAGTTGGACGAGCAGTACTTC. It translates to CSAHRELDEQYF.

This clonotype was found many times. The chain recombines TRBV20-1 with TRBJ1-4; no definite D call. From germline, CDR1 is DFQATT and CDR2 SNEGSKA (reference sequence). CDR3 length: 15 amino acids. Between the trimmed V and J ends, which lost 0 bases and 8 bases, there was a span of 16 bases. In nucleotides, the CDR3 is TGCAGTGCTAGAGATCCCTGGGGAGAGGCGGAAAAACTGTTTTTT. This codes for CSARDPWGEAEKLFF.

This clonotype has at least ten counts. The rearrangement links TRBV7-8 to TRBJ1-6; 7 bases map to TRBD1. J was trimmed by 8 bases and V by 5 bases; bases with no gene match: 3. The CDR3 totals 13 residues. The germline V gene encodes CDR1 SGHVS and CDR2 FQNEAQ. As DNA, the CDR3 is TGTGCCAGCAGCCCAGACAGGGATTCACCCCTCCACTTT. Translated: CASSPDRDSPLHF.

This clonotype has ten or more counts. The V and J genes are TRBV6-5 and TRBJ2-3, with TRBD2 identical over 8 bases. CDR3 size: 14 residues. J gave up 1 base and V 3 bases, and 0 bases lay outside the gene matches. Germline assignment: CDR1 MNHEY and CDR2 SVGAGI. The CDR3 reads CASSYSGGTDTQYF. In DNA form, the CDR3 reads TGTGCCAGCAGTTATAGCGGGGGCACAGATACGCAGTATTTT.

This clonotype has at least ten counts. The chain links TRBV10-3 to TRBJ1-6; 8 bases line up with TRBD1. Losses at the gene ends were 6 bases for V and 8 bases for J; bases not matched to a gene: 6. The CDR3 is 14 residues long. From germline, CDR1 is ENHRY and CDR2 SYGVKD. CDR3 coding DNA: TGTGCCATCAGGGGGACAGGAATAGATTCACCCCTCCACTTT. Its protein is CAIRGTGIDSPLHF.

By its share, this clonotype is large (0.1 to 1%). The chain has TRBV4-3 and TRBJ2-7, with D maybe TRBD2 (5 bases). Trimming pared 0 bases from V and 0 bases from J, leaving 9 bases between. CDR3 length: 15 residues. Per the germline V gene, CDR1 is LGHNA and CDR2 is YSLEER. The DNA of the CDR3 is TGCGCCAGCAGCCAAGACCATGGACTCTCCTACGAGCAGTACTTC. This codes for CASSQDHGLSYEQYF.

V gene TRBV2 combines with J gene TRBJ2-2; D gene unclear. This CDR3 has 14 amino acids. CDR1 and CDR2 from the germline V gene are SNHLY and FYNNEI. V dropped 3 bases and J dropped 7 bases, with 12 bases sitting between them. The CDR3 protein is CASSDYSNGGELFF. In DNA, the CDR3 is TGTGCCAGCAGTGATTACAGTAATGGCGGGGAGCTGTTTTTT.

The chain couples TRBV24-1 to TRBJ2-2; D is possibly TRBD1 (6 bases). This CDR3 contains 15 residues. The V end lost 9 bases, the J end lost 3 bases, and 16 bases lay between the germline ends. Per the germline V gene, CDR1 is KGHDR and CDR2 is SFDVKD. CDR3 sequence: CATDADRPDTGELFF. In nucleotides, the CDR3 is TGTGCCACCGATGCAGACAGGCCGGACACCGGGGAGCTGTTTTTT.

This clonotype was found many times. In nucleotides, the CDR3 is TGTGCCAGCAGTCCCCGGGGCCCGGACCACACCGGGGAGCTGTTTTTT. It encodes CASSPRGPDHTGELFF. The rearrangement joins TRBV14 to TRBJ2-2, with D perhaps assigned TRBD1 or TRBD2 (5 bases each). Germline CDR1 and CDR2: SGHDN and FVKESK. This CDR3 is built from 16 residues. V lost 6 bases and J lost 3, with 17 bases in between.

This clonotype was counted at least ten times. The rearrangement links TRBV11-3 to TRBJ2-1; D is possibly TRBD1 or TRBD2 (5 bases each). Per the germline V gene, CDR1 is SGHNT and CDR2 is YENEEA. Trimming shortened V by 1 base and J by 5 bases, and 12 bases separated the two germline ends. The CDR3 is 15 amino acids. CDR3 nucleotide sequence: TGTGCCAGCAGCTTAGGGGGGAGAACCCACAATGAGCAGTTCTTC. As protein: CASSLGGRTHNEQFF.

The chain carries TRBV7-9 and TRBJ1-5, with 8 bases that match TRBD1. Germline V lookup: CDR1 SEHNR, CDR2 FQNEAQ (reference sequence). The length of the CDR3 is 15 residues. Losses at the gene ends were 5 bases for V and 2 bases for J; bases not matched to a gene: 5. The CDR3 coding sequence is TGTGCCAGCAGCCCCGGGGACAGGCGCAATCAGCCCCAGCATTTT. As protein: CASSPGDRRNQPQHF.

By share, this clonotype ranks as medium-sized. The chain is built from TRBV7-2 and TRBJ2-7; D gene ambiguous. This CDR3 comprises 13 residues. Germline CDR1 and CDR2: SGHTA and FQGNSA. With 4 bases removed from V and 6 bases from J, the gap between germline ends came to 13 bases. Here the CDR3 reads CASSSQGQREQYF. In DNA, the CDR3 is TGTGCCAGCAGCTCGCAAGGCCAGCGCGAGCAGTACTTC.

This clonotype was seen repeatedly, ten times or more. The chain carries TRBV20-1 and TRBJ2-1, with D unclear. This CDR3 is built from 11 residues. V lost 5 bases and J lost 12, with 14 bases in between. Germline V gene sequence: CDR1 DFQATT, CDR2 SNEGSKA (reference sequence). The CDR3 coding sequence is TGCAGTGCTGGGTATGGGTCAGGGCAGTTCTTC. Protein sequence: CSAGYGSGQFF.

In its sample, this clonotype is medium-sized. The chain combines TRBV7-9 with TRBJ2-1, with TRBD2 matching 11 bases. The CDR3 consists of 17 residues. Germline loops: CDR1 SEHNR, CDR2 FQNEAQ (reference sequence). V dropped 4 bases and J dropped 10; count of bases not matched to a gene: 15. CDR3 sequence (DNA): TGTGCCAGCAGCTCCAAGGGTACGGGACTAGCGGCAGCCGAGCAGTTCTTC. Its translation: CASSSKGTGLAAAEQFF.

This clonotype is judged medium-sized. The chain has TRBV7-3 and TRBJ1-6, with 7 bases identical to TRBD1. This CDR3 comprises 15 residues. CDR1 and CDR2 from the germline V gene are SGHTA and FQGTGA. The V and J ends lost 1 base and 9 bases, in that order; junction bases with no gene match: 6. CDR3: CASSLIGGGGSPLHF. Here the CDR3 DNA reads TGTGCCAGCAGCTTAATAGGGGGCGGTGGTTCACCCCTCCACTTT.

This clonotype was seen a few times. DNA for the CDR3: TGTGCCAGCAGTCTGCAGGGGAGGAGGCTGAATGAAAAACTGTTTTTT. Residues: CASSLQGRRLNEKLFF. The gene calls are TRBV12-3 or TRBV12-4 and TRBJ1-4; perhaps TRBD1 as D (6 bases). The CDR3 totals 16 residues. Trimming stripped 5 bases from V and 5 bases from J, with 18 bases between.

This clonotype was seen more than once but under ten times. V gene TRBV12-3 or TRBV12-4 combines with J gene TRBJ2-5, with D possibly matching TRBD2 (6 bases). This CDR3 has 14 amino acids. The V and J ends lost 5 bases and 2 bases respectively, with 12 bases between them. This chain's CDR3 is CASSPSSAQETQYF. CDR3 nucleotides: TGTGCCAGCAGTCCCTCTAGCGCTCAAGAGACCCAGTACTTC.

This clonotype was recorded many times. The chain recombines TRBV6-5 with TRBJ2-3, with D possibly being TRBD1 or TRBD2 (6 bases each). Germline assignment: CDR1 MNHEY and CDR2 SVGAGI. Trimming shortened V by 2 bases and J by 0 bases, and 18 bases separated the two germline ends. CDR3 length: 18 amino acids. CDR3 protein: CASSYARTGASSTDTQYF. The CDR3 DNA is TGTGCCAGCAGTTACGCTCGAACGGGGGCATCTAGCACAGATACGCAGTATTTT.

This clonotype came up many times. The chain is built from TRBV5-1 and TRBJ1-1, with TRBD1 matching over 7 bases. Unmatched junction bases numbered 14, after V lost 6 bases and J lost 0 bases. The CDR3 covers 17 residues. The V gene's germline CDR1 is SGHRS and CDR2 YFSETQ. CDR3 sequence: CASTPEGQRLMNTEAFF. In nucleotides, the CDR3 is TGCGCCAGCACACCGGAGGGACAGAGACTCATGAACACTGAAGCTTTCTTT.

Within the sample, this clonotype is medium-sized. The chain combines TRBV12-3 or TRBV12-4 with TRBJ2-3, with TRBD1 matching over 7 bases. J gave up 7 bases and V 6 bases, and 4 bases lay outside the gene matches. The CDR3 sequence is 12 residues long. CDR3 sequence: CASSPGQNTQYF. Written as DNA, the CDR3 is TGTGCCAGCAGCCCGGGACAGAATACGCAGTATTTT.

This clonotype showed up many times. V and J are TRBV2 and TRBJ1-1; unclear D gene. This CDR3 region has 14 residues. Trimming removed 6 bases at V and 7 bases at J, with 18 bases between. Germline V gene sequence: CDR1 SNHLY, CDR2 FYNNEI. This CDR3 is CASRKVEGSGEAFF. DNA for the CDR3: TGTGCCAGCAGAAAGGTTGAAGGCAGCGGTGAAGCTTTCTTT.

There are many counts of this clonotype. V gene TRBV7-8 combines with J gene TRBJ2-3, with a possible D match to TRBD1 (5 bases). The V gene's germline CDR1 is SGHVS and CDR2 FQNEAQ. There are 15 residues in the CDR3. Trimming cost V 4 bases and J 3 bases, with 14 bases left between them. The CDR3 region is CASSSQSHRTDTQYF. The CDR3 DNA reads as TGTGCCAGCAGCTCCCAGTCACACAGGACAGATACGCAGTATTTT.

This clonotype was counted at least ten times. V and J are TRBV6-2 or TRBV6-3 and TRBJ2-2, with D tentatively TRBD2 (5 bases). This CDR3 has 14 residues. The V end lost 5 bases, the J end lost 2 bases, and 9 bases lay between the germline ends. In germline, CDR1 is MNHEY, CDR2 SVGEGT. The CDR3 spells CASSRRENTGELFF. Written as DNA, the CDR3 is TGTGCCAGCAGTCGTCGGGAAAACACCGGGGAGCTGTTTTTT.

In this sample, this clonotype turned up many times. The chain joins TRBV29-1 to TRBJ2-5; no clear D gene. Deletions cut 3 bases from V and 5 bases from J, with 7 bases between. Germline-derived CDR1 and CDR2 are SQVTM and ANQGSEA. This CDR3 spans 11 amino acids. CDR3 sequence reads: CSVDNGETQYF. The CDR3 DNA is TGCAGCGTTGATAATGGGGAGACCCAGTACTTC.